This TCR beta chain comes out of a study of T cells in Graves' hyperthyroidism and ophthalmopathy. Overall study findings and caveats: Ophthalmopathy and stable hyperthyroidism were separated by a 13 V-J model.

CDR1 is SGHNT and CDR2 is YYREEE in the germline V gene (reference sequence). The CDR3 totals 17 residues. V lost 3 bases to trimming and J lost 2 bases; unmatched junction nucleotides: 3. A few counts support this clonotype. Antigen unknown. Disease duration under 2 months; hyperthyroidism patients were aged 18 to 65. The study based diagnoses on clinical symptoms, serum thyroxine and TRAb, thyroid ultrasound and orbital computed tomography. Researchers took RNA transcripts and amplified the TCR beta CDR3 regions from them. With the HTBI primer set, the TCR CDR3 went through a first round of RT-PCR. MiXCR, run by TCRdb on the multiplex PCR reads, gives a single entry per CDR3 protein. Here the sample spans 700,000 or so distinct CDR3 sequences, about a sixth being singletons.

Sequences were obtained from blood. This clonotype was obtained from a man aged 18 to 35 with Graves' hyperthyroidism. The chain recombines TRBV5-4 with TRBJ2-1, with TRBD2 matching over 15 bases. This chain's CDR3 is CASSSGLAGGTYNEQFF. CDR3 sequence (DNA): TGTGCCAGCAGCTCGGGACTAGCGGGAGGAACCTACAATGAGCAGTTCTTC.